Below, 30 T cell receptor beta chains from the same sample are listed, as sequenced in a study of T cell responses to AZD1222 COVID-19 vaccine. The protocol was immunoSEQ multiplex PCR, while the TCRdb copy is restricted to in-frame clones and leaves out a portion. The data contain approximately 60,000 clones, approximately 83% of them seen just once; the ten biggest clones take up approximately 16%. This specimen was peripheral blood, taken on day 0 of AZD1222 vaccination. These receptors were obtained from an adult in good health.

The V and J genes are TRBV27 and TRBJ1-2; tentatively, D is TRBD1 (5 bases). Trimming pared 3 bases from V and 0 bases from J, leaving 8 bases between. The germline V gene encodes CDR1 MNHEY and CDR2 SMNVEV (reference sequence). The CDR3 has 14 residues. The CDR3 nucleotides read TGTGCCAGCAGTTTGACCAGGGCTAACTATGGCTACACCTTC. This translates into CASSLTRANYGYTF.

The chain combines TRBV27 with TRBJ2-1; TRBD1 matches at 8 bases. CDR3 length: 16 amino acids. Germline V CDR1 and CDR2: MNHEY, SMNVEV (reference sequence). Unmatched junction bases numbered 10, after V lost 4 bases and J lost 5 bases. CDR3 in DNA: TGTGCCAGCAGTTCCGCTCCGGGACAGGAGAACAATGAGCAGTTCTTC. Translating it yields CASSSAPGQENNEQFF.

The CDR3 loop is CSASTPGLAGVDTQYF. The CDR3 coding sequence is TGCAGTGCTAGTACTCCGGGACTAGCGGGAGTTGATACGCAGTATTTT. The gene calls are TRBV20-1 and TRBJ2-3, with TRBD2 identical over 14 bases. Germline V gives CDR1 DFQATT, CDR2 SNEGSKA (reference sequence). The CDR3 is 16 amino acids. The V gene end was trimmed by 3 bases and the J gene end by 6 bases; junction bases not matched to a gene: 8.

The chain is built from TRBV7-3 and TRBJ2-1; the D gene is possibly TRBD1 (5 bases). CDR1 SGHTA and CDR2 FQGTGA come from the germline V gene. CDR3 length: 16 amino acids. Trimming stripped 2 bases from V and 5 bases from J, with 16 bases between. The CDR3 DNA sequence: TGTGCCAGCAGCTTATCGGGCCCCTGGGGCCACAATGAGCAGTTCTTC. Translating it yields CASSLSGPWGHNEQFF.

This clone was detected once. The chain couples TRBV28 to TRBJ1-5; 9 bases match TRBD1. Germline loops: CDR1 MDHEN, CDR2 SYDVKM. The CDR3 has 15 residues. V was pared by 4 bases and J by 4 bases, with 5 bases of the junction left unmatched. In DNA, the CDR3 is TGTGCCAGCAGTTGGACGACAGGGGGTAATCAGCCCCAGCATTTT. Residues: CASSWTTGGNQPQHF.

V usage is TRBV7-2 and J usage is TRBJ2-1, with 12 nucleotides matching TRBD2. The CDR3 contains 16 residues. CDR1 and CDR2 (germline): SGHTA, FQGNSA. Trimming removed 8 bases from V and 7 bases from J; junction bases left unmatched: 12. In DNA form, the CDR3 reads TGTGCCAGCCGAGGGGGGCTAGCGGGAGGGGTTAATGAGCAGTTCTTC. Translating gives CASRGGLAGGVNEQFF.

V gene TRBV2 combines with J gene TRBJ2-7; D possibly corresponds to TRBD1 (5 bases). Trimming stripped 4 bases from V and 4 bases from J, with 8 bases between. Germline CDR1 SNHLY, CDR2 FYNNEI. The CDR3 sequence is 12 residues long. In DNA form, the CDR3 reads TGTGCCAGCAGTGGGCAGGGTTACGAGCAGTACTTC. It encodes CASSGQGYEQYF.

This clone was detected many times. This sequence joins TRBV14 and TRBJ1-1, with unresolved D. Trimming cost V 0 bases and J 10 bases, with 12 bases left between them. Germline V gene sequence: CDR1 SGHDN, CDR2 FVKESK. The CDR3 is 13 amino acids. The CDR3 sequence is CASSQDWAGRAFF. In DNA form, the CDR3 reads TGTGCCAGCAGCCAAGATTGGGCGGGTAGAGCTTTCTTT.

This chain connects TRBV18 to TRBJ1-2, with a weak D call TRBD1 (6 bases). CDR1 is KGHSH and CDR2 is LQKENI in the germline V gene. The CDR3 is 13 residues long. The V end was cut by 3 bases, the J end by 8 bases, with 13 bases between. The CDR3 coding sequence is TGTGCCAGCTCACCGGAGGGGGAAGGGGGCTACACCTTC. It is translated as CASSPEGEGGYTF.

The genes are TRBV15 and TRBJ2-7; weak D call: TRBD1 (5 bases). Germline assignment: CDR1 LNHNV and CDR2 YYDKDF (reference sequence). The CDR3 has 15 amino acids. V was shortened by 6 bases and J by 4 bases, with 19 bases between the two germline ends. CDR3: CATSAFGQGLYEQYF. CDR3 coding DNA: TGTGCCACCAGTGCTTTCGGACAAGGGTTGTACGAGCAGTACTTC.

The chain employs TRBV3-1 (or the pseudogene TRBV3-2) and TRBJ2-5; D unclear. The CDR3 loop spans 16 amino acids. Germline-derived CDR1 and CDR2 are LGHDT and YNNKEL (reference sequence). Between the trimmed V and J ends, which lost 1 base and 2 bases, there was a span of 14 bases. The CDR3 here is CASSQGAVSTQETQYF. The CDR3 DNA follows: TGTGCCAGCAGCCAAGGGGCGGTCTCTACTCAAGAGACCCAGTACTTC.

CDR3 bases: TGTGCCAGCAGCGTAGACCGGGAGGGCTTCAATCGGCAGTACTTC. Translating gives CASSVDREGFNRQYF. The rearrangement joins TRBV9 to TRBJ2-7; TRBD2 aligns across 8 bases. The CDR3 is 15 residues long. Unmatched junction bases numbered 11, after V lost 0 bases and J lost 9 bases. In germline, CDR1 is SGDLS, CDR2 YYNGEE.

V is TRBV2 and J is TRBJ1-5; possible D gene TRBD1, 5 bases. From germline, CDR1 is SNHLY and CDR2 FYNNEI. The CDR3 sequence is 13 residues long. The V gene lost 2 bases and the J gene lost 9 bases, with 11 bases spanning the gap. CDR3 in amino acids: CASSEQEQGPQHF. In DNA, the CDR3 is TGTGCCAGCAGTGAACAGGAGCAGGGGCCCCAGCATTTT.

The CDR3 coding sequence is TGTGCCAGCAGCTTAGCGGGGGCTAGCGGGAGGGCCGATGAGCAGTTCTTC. Encoded protein: CASSLAGASGRADEQFF. V usage is TRBV7-8 and J usage is TRBJ2-1, with 12 bases fitting TRBD2. V shed 0 bases and J 8 bases; nucleotides not matched to a gene: 8. This CDR3 has 17 amino acids. CDR1 and CDR2 from the germline V gene are SGHVS and FQNEAQ.

This rearrangement joins TRBV11-1 to TRBJ2-1; D is possibly TRBD2 (6 bases). This CDR3 contains 14 residues. The V end lost 1 base, the J end lost 5 bases, and 9 bases lay between the germline ends. Germline values: CDR1 SGHAT, CDR2 FQDESV (reference sequence). Here the CDR3 DNA reads TGTGCCAGCAGCTTAGAAAGGAGGGACAATGAGCAGTTCTTC. Residues: CASSLERRDNEQFF.

The V gene is TRBV2, the J gene TRBJ2-7; TRBD1 matches at 9 bases. CDR1 and CDR2 (germline): SNHLY, FYNNEI. The length of the CDR3 is 14 residues. Trimming at V came to 5 bases and at J to 4 bases, leaving 6 bases not matched to a gene. The CDR3 bases are TGTGCCAGCAGTACCGGGACAGGGTATTACGAGCAGTACTTC. This sequence encodes CASSTGTGYYEQYF.

The chain joins TRBV2 to TRBJ2-2, with 7 nucleotides matching TRBD1. J was trimmed by 7 bases and V by 8 bases; bases with no gene match: 7. The CDR3 length is 13 residues. In germline, CDR1 is SNHLY, CDR2 FYNNEI. The CDR3 is CASSADRDGELFF. As DNA, the CDR3 is TGTGCCAGCTCCGCAGACAGGGACGGGGAGCTGTTTTTT. The full variable domain, with the rest looked up from reference TRBV2 and TRBJ2-2, is EPEVTQTPSHQVTQMGQEVILRCVPISNHLYFYWYRQILGQKVEFLVSFYNNEISEKSEIFDDQFSVERPDGSNFTLKIRSTKLEDSAMYFCASSADRDGELFFGEGSRLTVL.

This chain uses TRBV6-1 with TRBJ2-7; D may be TRBD1 (5 bases). The germline V gene encodes CDR1 MNHNS and CDR2 SASEGT. This CDR3 has 13 amino acids. Trimming took 1 base from V and 7 from J, leaving 11 bases between them. CDR3 in amino acids: CASSEGGRTEQYF. CDR3 bases: TGTGCCAGCAGTGAAGGGGGCCGTACTGAGCAGTACTTC.

J is TRBJ2-5 and V is TRBV6-6; 8 bases are a match to TRBD1. CDR3 length: 13 residues. CDR1 MNHNY and CDR2 SVGAGI come from the germline V gene (reference sequence). Trimming removed 5 bases from V and 2 bases from J; junction bases left unmatched: 1. The CDR3 DNA reads TGTGCCAGCAGTGGGACAGGACAAGAGACCCAGTACTTC. This codes for CASSGTGQETQYF.

This clone was observed once. The chain combines TRBV28 with TRBJ1-1, with D maybe TRBD1 (5 bases). This CDR3 contains 14 residues. Germline loops: CDR1 MDHEN, CDR2 SYDVKM. The V gene lost 6 bases and the J gene lost 4 bases, with 15 bases spanning the gap. DNA of the CDR3: TGTGCCAGCAGATTCAGTACAGGAACCACTGAAGCTTTCTTT. Its protein product is CASRFSTGTTEAFF.

The table lists this clone with a few counts. This sequence joins TRBV9 and TRBJ1-1, with a possible D match to TRBD1 (5 bases). This CDR3 region has 14 residues. The germline V gene has CDR1 SGDLS and CDR2 YYNGEE. The V end was cut by 0 bases, the J end by 7 bases, with 13 bases between. The CDR3 bases are TGTGCCAGCAGCGTAGAGGGGTTTTCGAGTGAAGCTTTCTTT. Residues: CASSVEGFSSEAFF.

The chain combines TRBV7-2 with TRBJ2-2; D remains unclear. Germline V lookup: CDR1 SGHTA, CDR2 FQGNSA. Trimming took off 5 bases at V and 3 bases at J, with 4 bases between the two ends. This CDR3 spans 12 amino acids. CDR3 bases: TGTGCCAGCAGCACCTACACCGGGGAGCTGTTTTTT. Encoded protein: CASSTYTGELFF.

This chain links TRBV20-1 with TRBJ1-1; D is possibly TRBD1 (6 bases). Germline CDR1 reads DFQATT; CDR2 reads SNEGSKA (reference sequence). This CDR3 is 16 amino acids long. V gave up 3 bases and J gave up 3 bases, with 20 bases separating them. The CDR3 DNA is TGCAGTGCTAGTCCCCCGTCCGGACAGTGGTACACTGAAGCTTTCTTT. Translating it yields CSASPPSGQWYTEAFF.

The chain carries TRBV28 and TRBJ2-1, with D perhaps TRBD2 (6 bases). Germline V lookup: CDR1 MDHEN, CDR2 SYDVKM. Trimming took 3 bases from V and 4 from J, leaving 16 bases between them. This CDR3 spans 16 amino acids. CDR3 residues: CASSFGAGSSYNEQFF. DNA of the CDR3: TGTGCCAGCAGTTTCGGAGCGGGTAGTTCTTACAATGAGCAGTTCTTC.

This sequence joins TRBV28 and TRBJ2-1; unclear D gene. The germline gives CDR1 MDHEN, CDR2 SYDVKM. The CDR3 runs to 13 residues. V dropped 6 bases and J dropped 1 base, with 7 bases sitting between them. The CDR3 loop reads CASSMGSYNEQFF. The CDR3 coding sequence is TGTGCCAGCAGCATGGGGTCCTACAATGAGCAGTTCTTC.

For this clone: The sample holds other DNA sequences that translate to the same CDR3. The V call is TRBV28, the J call TRBJ1-5; the match to TRBD1 covers 8 bases. Trimming removed 2 bases from V and 6 bases from J; junction bases left unmatched: 3. Germline V CDR1 and CDR2: MDHEN, SYDVKM. The CDR3 length is 14 residues. The CDR3 DNA reads as TGTGCCAGCAGTTTAACAGGGGGGGGTCAGCCCCAGCATTTT. This translates into CASSLTGGGQPQHF.

The rearrangement joins TRBV7-2 to TRBJ1-5; D unclear. Germline CDR1 and CDR2: SGHTA and FQGNSA. Trimming took off 1 base at V and 4 bases at J, with 5 bases between the two ends. This CDR3 has 13 amino acids. CDR3 sequence reads: CASSLDSNQPQHF. Here the CDR3 DNA reads TGTGCCAGCAGCTTAGACAGTAATCAGCCCCAGCATTTT.

This chain connects TRBV7-6 to TRBJ2-7, with D tentatively TRBD1 (6 bases). Germline-derived CDR1 and CDR2 are SGHVS and FNYEAQ. The CDR3 spans 14 residues. V gave up 2 bases and J gave up 3 bases, with 11 bases separating them. The chain's CDR3 is CASSLQGLGYEQYF. The CDR3 bases are TGTGCCAGCAGCTTACAGGGGCTAGGCTACGAGCAGTACTTC.

The chain is built from TRBV19 and TRBJ1-1; D is uncertain. Per germline, CDR1 LNHDA and CDR2 SQIVND (reference sequence). CDR3 length equals 15 residues. CDR3 nucleotides: TGTGCACTACAGAAAGGGTCCAACATGAACACTGAAGCTTTCTTT. Protein product: CALQKGSNMNTEAFF.

The V and J genes are TRBV19 and TRBJ1-2; 9 positions agree with TRBD1. The germline V gene encodes CDR1 LNHDA and CDR2 SQIVND (reference sequence). CDR3 length equals 15 residues. The J segment lost 2 bases and the V segment lost 5 bases, leaving 6 bases of the junction unmatched. CDR3 DNA sequence: TGTGCCAGTAGTCTTGGGGACAGGGTGAACTATGGCTACACCTTC. Translation gives CASSLGDRVNYGYTF.